This TCR beta chain is from a study of long-term antiretroviral therapy in people with HIV. Broader study findings: When set beside controls, HIV repertoires had CDR3 length ranges that were narrower. Relative to transplant donor controls, diversity remained lower despite increasing after ART.

V was clipped by 7 bases and J by 5 bases; unmatched bases: 9. Per germline, CDR1 MNHNS and CDR2 SASEGT. This CDR3 is built from 14 residues. They ran version v3.0 of the immunoSEQ assay at survey level. Sequencing efforts were directed toward about 40,000-55,000 T-cell genomes per sample. Repertoires were generated with immunoSEQ multiplex PCR, while TCRdb's copy carries only in-frame clones and drops some. The data show 34,000 or so clones, with roughly 85% seen just once and just under 4.5% held by the top ten. A note on this clone: Its antigen is still unknown.

The genes are TRBV6-1 and TRBJ1-2, with TRBD1 matching over 8 bases. Sequencing used unsorted PBMCs, obtained about 3.4 years after starting antiretroviral therapy. This receptor was identified in a young man with HIV. CDR3 sequence reads: CASKKTGTGYGYTF. The CDR3 coding sequence is TGTGCCAGCAAAAAAACCGGGACAGGTTATGGCTACACCTTC.